This paragraph reports one TCR beta chain. Its specificity is not known. The sample belongs to a study of graft-versus-host responses after intestinal transplantation. Background on the study: Grafts that recipients had were multivisceral, liver-intestinal, or isolated intestinal transplants. Points from the study as a whole: GvH clones occurred in recipient marrow; some first appeared in ileum or blood.

This CDR3 contains 16 residues. Germline-derived CDR1 and CDR2 are SGHAT and FQNNGV. The V and J ends lost 0 bases and 2 bases respectively, with 11 bases between them. Method: immunoSEQ multiplex PCR; TCRdb's copy keeps in-frame clones and lacks some. Of about 100,000 clones in the sample, roughly 87% were seen once. The V and J genes are TRBV11-2 and TRBJ1-5; the D gene is possibly TRBD1 (5 bases). The specimen was unstimulated CD4+ T cells sorted from spleen or lymph node cells, collected before transplant. The TCR originated in a human donor who was the organ donor for an intestinal transplant. Written as DNA, the CDR3 is TGTGCCAGCAGCTTAGATACGGGGGGTCGCAATCAGCCCCAGCATTTT. Its protein is CASSLDTGGRNQPQHF.